This T cell receptor (beta chain) originates from a study of blood T cell repertoires in COVID-19. The cohort comprised adults aged roughly 18 to 90 years residing in around 25 US areas. Repertoires were generated with immunoSEQ multiplex PCR, while TCRdb's copy carries only in-frame clones and drops some. The sample consists of 250,000 to 350,000 clones, 70% to 90% of them appearing once. This TCR was recovered from a woman aged 25 to 39 who had recovered from COVID-19. The sample comprised PBMCs or T cells enriched from blood (not recorded which).

The CDR3 region is CASSQVLGRSTEAFF. As DNA, the CDR3 is TGCGCCAGCAGCCAAGTTCTTGGGCGATCCACTGAAGCTTTCTTT. The chain has TRBV4-1 and TRBJ1-1; D not certain. V dropped 1 base and J dropped 4 bases, with 13 bases sitting between them. The CDR3 covers 15 residues. Per germline, CDR1 MGHRA and CDR2 YSYEKL.